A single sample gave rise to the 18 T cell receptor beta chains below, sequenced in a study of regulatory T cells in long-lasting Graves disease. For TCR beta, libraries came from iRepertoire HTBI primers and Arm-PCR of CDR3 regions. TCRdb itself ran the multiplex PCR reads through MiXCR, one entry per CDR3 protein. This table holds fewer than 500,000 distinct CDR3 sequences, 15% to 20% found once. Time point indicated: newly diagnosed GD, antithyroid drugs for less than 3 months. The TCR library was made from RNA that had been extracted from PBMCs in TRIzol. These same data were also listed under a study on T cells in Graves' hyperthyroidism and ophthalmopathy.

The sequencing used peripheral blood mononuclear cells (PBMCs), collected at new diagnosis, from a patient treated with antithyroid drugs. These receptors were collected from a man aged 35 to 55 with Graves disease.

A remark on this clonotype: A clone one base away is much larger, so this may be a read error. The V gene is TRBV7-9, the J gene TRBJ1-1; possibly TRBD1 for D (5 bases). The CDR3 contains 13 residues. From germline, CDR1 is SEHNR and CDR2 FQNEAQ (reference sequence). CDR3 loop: CAGSGRVDTEAFF. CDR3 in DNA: TGTGCCGGCAGCGGCAGGGTAGACACTGAAGCTTTCTTT. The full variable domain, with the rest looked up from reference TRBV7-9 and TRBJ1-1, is DTGVSQNPRHKITKRGQNVTFRCDPISEHNRLYWYRQTLGQGPEFLTYFQNEAQLEKSRLLSDRFSAERPKGSFSTLEIQRTEQGDSAMYLCAGSGRVDTEAFFGQGTRLTVV.

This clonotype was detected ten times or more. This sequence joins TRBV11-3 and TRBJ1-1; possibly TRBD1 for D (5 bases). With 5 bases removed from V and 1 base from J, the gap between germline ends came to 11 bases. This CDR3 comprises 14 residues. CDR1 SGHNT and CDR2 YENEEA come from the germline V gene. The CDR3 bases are TGTGCCAGCAGCCGGGAGGGACCGAACACTGAAGCTTTCTTT. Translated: CASSREGPNTEAFF.

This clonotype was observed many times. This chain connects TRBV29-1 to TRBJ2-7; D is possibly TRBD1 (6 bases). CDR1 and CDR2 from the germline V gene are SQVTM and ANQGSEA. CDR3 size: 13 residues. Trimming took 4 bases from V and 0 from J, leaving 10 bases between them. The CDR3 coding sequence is TGCAGCGTTGGGCAGGGGAACTCCTACGAGCAGTACTTC. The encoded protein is CSVGQGNSYEQYF.

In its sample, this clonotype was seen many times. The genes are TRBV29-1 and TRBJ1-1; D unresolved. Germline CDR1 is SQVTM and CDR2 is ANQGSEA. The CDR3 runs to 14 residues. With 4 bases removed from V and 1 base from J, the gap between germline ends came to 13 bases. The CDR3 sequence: CSVVGPPTNTEAFF. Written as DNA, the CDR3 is TGCAGCGTTGTTGGGCCACCGACGAACACTGAAGCTTTCTTT.

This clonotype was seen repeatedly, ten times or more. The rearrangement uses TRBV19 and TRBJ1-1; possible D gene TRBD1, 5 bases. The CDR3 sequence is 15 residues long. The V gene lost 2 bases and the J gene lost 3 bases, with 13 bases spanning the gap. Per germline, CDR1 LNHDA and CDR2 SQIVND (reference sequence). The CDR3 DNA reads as TGTGCCAGTAGTATATCCGGGACTAAGCACACTGAAGCTTTCTTT. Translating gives CASSISGTKHTEAFF.

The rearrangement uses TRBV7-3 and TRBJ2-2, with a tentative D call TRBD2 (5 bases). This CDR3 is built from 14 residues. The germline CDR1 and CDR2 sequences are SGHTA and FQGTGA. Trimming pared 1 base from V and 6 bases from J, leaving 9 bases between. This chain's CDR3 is CASSLIEGAGELFF. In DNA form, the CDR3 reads TGTGCCAGCAGCTTAATCGAGGGAGCCGGGGAGCTGTTTTTT.

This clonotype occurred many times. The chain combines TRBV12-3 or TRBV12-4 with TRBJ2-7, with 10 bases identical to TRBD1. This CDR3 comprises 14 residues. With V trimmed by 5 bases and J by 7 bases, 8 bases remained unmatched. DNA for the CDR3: TGTGCCAGCAGTAGGAGACAGGGGGCGAGTGAGCAGTACTTC. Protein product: CASSRRQGASEQYF.

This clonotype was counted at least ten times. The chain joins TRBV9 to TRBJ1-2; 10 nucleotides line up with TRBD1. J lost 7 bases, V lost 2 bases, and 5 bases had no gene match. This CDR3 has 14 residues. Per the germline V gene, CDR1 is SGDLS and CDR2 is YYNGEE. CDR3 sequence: CASSVAGTGVGYTF. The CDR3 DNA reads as TGTGCCAGCAGCGTCGCCGGGACAGGGGTTGGCTACACCTTC.

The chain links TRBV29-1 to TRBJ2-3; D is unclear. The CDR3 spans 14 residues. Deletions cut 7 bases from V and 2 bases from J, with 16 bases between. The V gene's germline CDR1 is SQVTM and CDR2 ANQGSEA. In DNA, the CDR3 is TGCAGCGCTCCTCATGAAGGTTACACAGATACGCAGTATTTT. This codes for CSAPHEGYTDTQYF.

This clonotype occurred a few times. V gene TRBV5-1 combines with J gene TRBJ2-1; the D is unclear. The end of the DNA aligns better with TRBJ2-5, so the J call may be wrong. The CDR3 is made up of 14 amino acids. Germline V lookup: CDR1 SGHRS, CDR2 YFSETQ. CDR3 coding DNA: TGCGCCAGCAGCTTGGATACTCCGAGGGAGACCCAGTACTTC. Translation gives CASSLDTPRETQYF.

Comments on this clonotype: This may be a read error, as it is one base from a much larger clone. CDR3: CATSDWTGGETQHF. The DNA for the CDR3 is TGTGCCACCAGTGATTGGACAGGGGGAGAGACCCAGCACTTC. This rearrangement joins TRBV24-1 to TRBJ2-5; TRBD1 aligns across 10 bases. Germline V gene lookup returns CDR1 KGHDR and CDR2 SFDVKD. This CDR3 has 14 residues.

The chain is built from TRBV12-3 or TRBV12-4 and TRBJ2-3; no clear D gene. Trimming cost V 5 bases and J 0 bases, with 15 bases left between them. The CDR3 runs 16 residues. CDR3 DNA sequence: TGTGCCAGCAGTCCCCGGAACCCAGCAAGCACAGATACGCAGTATTTT. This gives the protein CASSPRNPASTDTQYF.

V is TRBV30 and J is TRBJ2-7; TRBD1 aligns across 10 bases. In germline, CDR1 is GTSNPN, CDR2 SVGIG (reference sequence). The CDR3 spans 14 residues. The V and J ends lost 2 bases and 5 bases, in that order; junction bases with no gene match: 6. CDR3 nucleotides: TGTGCCTGGAGTCCCGGGACAGGGGTGAACGAGCAGTACTTC. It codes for CAWSPGTGVNEQYF.

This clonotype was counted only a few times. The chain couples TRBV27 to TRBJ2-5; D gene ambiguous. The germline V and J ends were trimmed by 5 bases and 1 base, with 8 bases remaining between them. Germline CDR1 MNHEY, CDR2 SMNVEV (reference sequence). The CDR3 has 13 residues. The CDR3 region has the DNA TGTGCCAGCAGTCCACTCTCCCAAGAGACCCAGTACTTC. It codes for CASSPLSQETQYF.

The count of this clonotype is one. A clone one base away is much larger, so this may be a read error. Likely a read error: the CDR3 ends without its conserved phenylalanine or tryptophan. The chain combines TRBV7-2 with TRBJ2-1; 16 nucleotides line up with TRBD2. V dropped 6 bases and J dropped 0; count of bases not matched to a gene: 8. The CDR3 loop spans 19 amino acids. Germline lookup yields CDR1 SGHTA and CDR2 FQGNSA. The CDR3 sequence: CASSSTGLAGGLSYNEQFL. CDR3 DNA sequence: TGTGCCAGCAGTAGCACGGGACTAGCGGGAGGGCTCTCCTACAATGAGCAGTTCCTC.

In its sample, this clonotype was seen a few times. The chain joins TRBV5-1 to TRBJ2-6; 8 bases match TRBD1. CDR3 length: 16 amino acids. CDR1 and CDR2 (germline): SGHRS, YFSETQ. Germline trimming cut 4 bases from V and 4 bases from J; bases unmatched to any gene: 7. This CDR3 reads CASSIGQGLGANVLTF. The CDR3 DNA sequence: TGCGCCAGCAGCATTGGACAGGGTCTGGGGGCCAACGTCCTGACTTTC.

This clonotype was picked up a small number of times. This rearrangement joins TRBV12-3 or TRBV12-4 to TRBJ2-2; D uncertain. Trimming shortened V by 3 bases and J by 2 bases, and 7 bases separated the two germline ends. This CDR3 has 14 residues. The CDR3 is CASSFSENTGELFF. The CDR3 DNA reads TGTGCCAGCAGTTTTTCAGAAAACACCGGGGAGCTGTTTTTT.

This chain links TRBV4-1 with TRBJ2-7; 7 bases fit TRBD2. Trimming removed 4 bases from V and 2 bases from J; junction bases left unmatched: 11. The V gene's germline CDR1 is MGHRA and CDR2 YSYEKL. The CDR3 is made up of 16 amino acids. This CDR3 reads CASSPGGGSSPYEQYF. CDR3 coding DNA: TGCGCCAGCAGCCCCGGCGGCGGGAGTAGCCCCTACGAGCAGTACTTC.